The 27 T cell receptor beta chains below all came from one sample that was sequenced in a study of cytomegalovirus exposure and HLA in healthy donors. A multiplex PCR was run with 60 Vbeta primers and 13 Jbeta primers. Data came from immunoSEQ multiplex PCR; TCRdb stores just in-frame clones and leaves some out. The sample shows roughly 130,000 clones, around 82% of them seen only once. What was sequenced was PBMCs. The receptors originated from a boy younger than 18 in good health and CMV-seronegative.

This rearrangement joins TRBV9 to TRBJ2-1; no clear D. CDR1 and CDR2 (germline): SGDLS, YYNGEE. This CDR3 is 15 amino acids long. Trimming stripped 0 bases from V and 0 bases from J, with 7 bases between. This CDR3 reads CASSVERSSYNEQFF. As DNA, the CDR3 is TGTGCCAGCAGCGTAGAGAGGAGCTCCTACAATGAGCAGTTCTTC.

The J gene is TRBJ2-4, the V gene TRBV7-3; TRBD1 matches at 9 bases. V dropped 2 bases and J dropped 7; count of bases not matched to a gene: 0. CDR1 SGHTA and CDR2 FQGTGA come from the germline V gene. The CDR3 length is 13 residues. The CDR3 nucleotides read TGTGCCAGCAGCTTAGGGACAGGGAACATTCAGTACTTC. Translated, it gives CASSLGTGNIQYF.

This chain links TRBV19 with TRBJ2-7; 11 nucleotides agree with TRBD1. The CDR3 length is 14 residues. Germline trimming cut 6 bases from V and 7 bases from J; bases unmatched to any gene: 8. From germline, CDR1 is LNHDA and CDR2 SQIVND (reference sequence). The CDR3 DNA follows: TGTGCCAGTAGCGGGACAGGGGGAAGGAGGGAGCAGTACTTC. Translation: CASSGTGGRREQYF. Drawing the rest from reference TRBV19 and TRBJ2-7, the complete variable domain is DGGITQSPKYLFRKEGQNVTLSCEQNLNHDAMYWYRQDPGQGLRLIYYSQIVNDFQKGDIAEGYSVSREKKESFPLTVTSAQKNPTAFYLCASSGTGGRREQYFGPGTRLTVT.

Regarding this clone: A junction boundary mismatches the germline segment, possibly from a read error. The sample carries other DNA sequences with the same CDR3. The genes are TRBV25-1 and TRBJ1-2; D possibly corresponds to TRBD1 (6 bases). CDR1 is MGHDK, CDR2 SYGVNS, per germline. There are 10 residues in the CDR3. CDR3 coding DNA: TGCGCCACCCGACAGGATGGCTACACCTTC. This encodes CATRQDGYTF.

This clone was detected once. V gene TRBV6-1 combines with J gene TRBJ2-5, with a tentative D call TRBD2 (7 bases). The CDR3 is 14 amino acids. Germline CDR1 reads MNHNS; CDR2 reads SASEGT. The V end lost 5 bases, the J end lost 6 bases, and 16 bases lay between the germline ends. Here the CDR3 DNA reads TGTGCCAGCAGTCGGGGGGAGGGGGGGAAGACCCAGTACTTC. Amino acids: CASSRGEGGKTQYF.

In its sample, this clone was seen a few times. J is TRBJ1-1 and V is TRBV7-9; D is possibly TRBD1 (5 bases). The CDR3 covers 12 residues. Trimming stripped 3 bases from V and 8 bases from J, with 10 bases between. Germline V gives CDR1 SEHNR, CDR2 FQNEAQ (reference sequence). The CDR3 reads CASSLVGQEAFF. For the CDR3, the DNA is TGTGCCAGCAGCTTGGTAGGACAAGAAGCTTTCTTT.

The genes are TRBV6-4 and TRBJ2-1; 13 bases agree with TRBD2. The CDR3 spans 15 residues. CDR1 and CDR2 from the germline V gene are MRHNA and SNTAGT. After removal of 4 bases from V and 3 bases from J, the junction contained 0 bases not matched to a gene. The CDR3 coding sequence is TGTGCCAGCAGTGGGACTAGCGGGGGCTACAATGAGCAGTTCTTC. This gives the protein CASSGTSGGYNEQFF.

J is TRBJ1-2 and V is TRBV5-4; 10 bases are a match to TRBD1. CDR3 length: 17 residues. Germline lookup yields CDR1 SGHNT and CDR2 YYREEE (reference sequence). V lost 4 bases to trimming and J lost 1 base; unmatched junction nucleotides: 10. CDR3 amino acids: CASSPPGQGFLNYGYTF. The CDR3 nucleotides read TGTGCCAGCAGCCCACCGGGACAGGGGTTTCTTAACTATGGCTACACCTTC.

The rearrangement links TRBV29-1 to TRBJ1-2; tentative D call: TRBD1 (5 bases). The CDR3 is made up of 14 amino acids. V was shortened by 4 bases and J by 6 bases, with 18 bases between the two germline ends. CDR1 is SQVTM, CDR2 ANQGSEA, per germline. CDR3 protein: CSVGHAAQGDGYTF. The CDR3 DNA follows: TGCAGCGTTGGCCACGCAGCGCAGGGCGATGGCTACACCTTC.

The rearrangement joins TRBV4-3 to TRBJ2-3, with D unclear. Looked up from germline, CDR1 is LGHNA and CDR2 is YSLEER. This CDR3 spans 17 amino acids. V was cut by 0 bases and J by 4 bases, with 17 bases left in between. The CDR3 nucleotides read TGCGCCAGCAGCCAAGAAAAAATCTCGGAGTCATCAGATACGCAGTATTTT. This gives the protein CASSQEKISESSDTQYF.

This clone was counted a single time. The junction does not match germline at one end; this may be a read error. The chain uses TRBV9 and TRBJ2-1; D uncertain. The CDR3 has 13 amino acids. Germline CDR1 reads SGDLS; CDR2 reads YYNGEE. In nucleotides, the CDR3 is TGTGCCAGCAGCCCCCACTCCTCCAATGAGCAGTTCTTC. This codes for CASSPHSSNEQFF.

The chain carries TRBV11-2 and TRBJ2-7; maybe TRBD1 (6 bases). This CDR3 is built from 13 residues. Germline V gives CDR1 SGHAT, CDR2 FQNNGV. V lost 8 bases and J lost 3, with 14 bases in between. The CDR3, as DNA: TGTGCCAGCTGCCGGGACAACCTCTACGAGCAGTACTTC. Translating it yields CASCRDNLYEQYF.

The CDR3 loop reads CATSSSRADNQPQHF. The CDR3 nucleotides read TGTGCCACCAGCAGTAGCAGGGCAGACAATCAGCCCCAGCATTTT. This chain links TRBV15 with TRBJ1-5; D might be TRBD1 (5 bases). This CDR3 is built from 15 residues. Per germline, CDR1 LNHNV and CDR2 YYDKDF (reference sequence). Trimming left V 3 bases short and J 3 bases short, with 12 bases between.

The V call is TRBV7-9, the J call TRBJ1-1, with D possibly matching TRBD1 (5 bases). Trimming stripped 11 bases from V and 8 bases from J, with 15 bases between. Germline CDR1 reads SEHNR; CDR2 reads FQNEAQ (reference sequence). The CDR3 consists of 11 residues. CDR3 region: CAGKRTIEAFF. The CDR3, as DNA: TGTGCCGGCAAAAGGACAATCGAAGCTTTCTTT.

The rearrangement joins TRBV4-3 to TRBJ2-1; 8 nucleotides match TRBD2. The trim removed 1 base at V and 8 bases at J, leaving 7 bases unmatched. CDR3 length: 15 amino acids. Germline CDR1 LGHNA, CDR2 YSLEER. CDR3 coding DNA: TGCGCCAGCAGCCAAGCCCGGGAGGGCGAATATGAGCAGTTCTTC. Translated, it gives CASSQAREGEYEQFF.

The rearrangement joins TRBV7-8 to TRBJ2-7, with TRBD1 matching over 11 bases. The CDR3 runs to 15 residues. Germline CDR1 is SGHVS and CDR2 is FQNEAQ. V shed 5 bases and J 4 bases; nucleotides not matched to a gene: 7. CDR3 DNA sequence: TGTGCCAGCAGCCGAAGGACAGGGGGCGAATACGAGCAGTACTTC. It encodes CASSRRTGGEYEQYF. Full variable domain (outside the CDR3, taken from reference TRBV7-8 and TRBJ2-7): GAGVSQSPRYKVAKRGQDVALRCDPISGHVSLFWYQQALGQGPEFLTYFQNEAQLDKSGLPSDRFFAERPEGSVSTLKIQRTQQEDSAVYLCASSRRTGGEYEQYFGPGTRLTVT.

The rearrangement uses TRBV7-6 and TRBJ2-7; D is possibly TRBD1 (7 bases). The CDR3 totals 16 residues. Germline CDR1 and CDR2: SGHVS and FNYEAQ. Trimming cost V 5 bases and J 2 bases, with 19 bases left between them. CDR3 region: CASSQGLTGRTYEQYF. In DNA form, the CDR3 reads TGTGCCAGCAGCCAAGGGTTGACAGGGAGGACCTACGAGCAGTACTTC.

The rearrangement links TRBV12-2 to TRBJ2-4; TRBD2, the table's D call, was not compared with the DNA. TRBV12-2 is deemed a pseudogene. The CDR3 runs to 14 residues. The CDR3 region has the DNA TGTGCAAGTCGCTCCCCGGTAGCCAAAAACATTCAGTACTTC. It encodes CASRSPVAKNIQYF.

V usage is TRBV7-9 and J usage is TRBJ1-1; 9 bases line up with TRBD1. CDR1 SEHNR and CDR2 FQNEAQ come from the germline V gene (reference sequence). CDR3 length: 13 residues. V trimming: 4 bases; J trimming: 8 bases; junction bases outside the gene matches: 5. Here the CDR3 reads CASSSPGQGEAFF. In nucleotides, the CDR3 is TGTGCCAGCAGCTCGCCGGGACAGGGAGAAGCTTTCTTT.

In this sample, this clone turned up a few times. The chain employs TRBV4-1 and TRBJ1-4; D is perhaps TRBD1 (6 bases). CDR1 is MGHRA and CDR2 is YSYEKL in the germline V gene. The CDR3 totals 13 residues. V lost 5 bases and J 8 bases, leaving 12 bases between the germline ends. The CDR3 is CASSWAGVEKLFF. CDR3 DNA sequence: TGCGCCAGCAGCTGGGCAGGGGTGGAAAAACTGTTTTTT.

The chain couples TRBV7-2 to TRBJ1-2; 9 bases align to TRBD1. Germline lookup yields CDR1 SGHTA and CDR2 FQGNSA. The CDR3 length is 14 residues. The junction had 7 bases not matched to a gene; V was cut back by 5 bases and J by 6 bases. CDR3 nucleotide sequence: TGTGCCAGCAGCACAAGGACAGGGGACCATGGCTACACCTTC. As protein: CASSTRTGDHGYTF.

The chain combines TRBV6-8 with TRBJ2-5, with D perhaps TRBD1 (6 bases). Germline lookup yields CDR1 MNHGY and CDR2 SAAAGT. The CDR3 is made up of 16 amino acids. With 0 bases removed from V and 4 bases from J, the gap between germline ends came to 15 bases. The CDR3 loop reads CASSYSPGVNLETQYF. The CDR3 DNA follows: TGTGCCAGCAGTTACTCTCCAGGGGTTAACTTAGAGACCCAGTACTTC.

V usage is TRBV20-1 and J usage is TRBJ2-1; D remains ambiguous. The germline CDR1 and CDR2 sequences are DFQATT and SNEGSKA (reference sequence). The CDR3 has 11 amino acids. V was clipped by 2 bases and J by 4 bases, with 3 bases between them. The CDR3 DNA sequence: TGCAGTGCTAGACCTTACAATGAGCAGTTCTTC. This encodes CSARPYNEQFF.

The V and J genes are TRBV6-1 and TRBJ2-7, with TRBD1 identical over 10 bases. Per germline, CDR1 MNHNS and CDR2 SASEGT. CDR3 size: 14 residues. With 9 bases clipped from V and 6 bases from J, the junction kept 11 bases outside the gene matches. The CDR3 reads CASNNRDRGVEQYF. For the CDR3, the DNA is TGTGCCAGTAATAACCGGGACAGGGGAGTCGAGCAGTACTTC.

This clone showed up just once. V is TRBV4-2 and J is TRBJ1-5, with D uncertain. V dropped 0 bases and J dropped 0 bases, with 6 bases sitting between them. Germline assignment: CDR1 LGHNA and CDR2 YNFKEQ. The CDR3 loop spans 15 amino acids. CDR3 nucleotide sequence: TGTGCCAGCAGCCAAGATCGCGGTAGCAATCAGCCCCAGCATTTT. Its protein is CASSQDRGSNQPQHF.

This rearrangement joins TRBV19 to TRBJ2-5; 10 bases match TRBD2. Germline V gene data show CDR1 as LNHDA and CDR2 as SQIVND (reference sequence). The CDR3 spans 16 residues. With V trimmed by 6 bases and J by 1 base, 8 bases remained unmatched. CDR3 in amino acids: CASSQTSGAIQETQYF. CDR3 nucleotides: TGTGCCAGTAGCCAAACTAGCGGGGCAATCCAAGAGACCCAGTACTTC.

The rearrangement joins TRBV4-3 to TRBJ1-1, with D possibly TRBD1 on 6 matching bases. The CDR3 loop spans 14 amino acids. The germline CDR1 and CDR2 sequences are LGHNA and YSLEER. Trimming shortened V by 1 base and J by 3 bases, and 9 bases separated the two germline ends. The CDR3 nucleotides read TGCGCCAGCAGCCAAGGGCAGGGGTACACTGAAGCTTTCTTT. Translating it yields CASSQGQGYTEAFF.